This T cell receptor beta chain was observed in a study of Tregs in tolerant kidney transplant recipients. General study results and limits: In tolerant patients, donor-specific Tregs outgrew total Tregs, suggesting antigen-driven expansion. Findings come from small patient numbers and require larger validation.

CDR3 length: 13 amino acids. V lost 6 bases to trimming and J lost 5 bases, with 10 bases between them. Germline lookup yields CDR1 MNHNY and CDR2 SVGAGI (reference sequence). Mixed chimerism was transient after nonmyeloablative marrow transplants from related graft donors. Details on this clone: The target antigen is unknown.

Libraries were prepared by immunoSEQ multiplex PCR; TCRdb keeps only in-frame clonotypes and omits some of them. There are about 100,000 clones in the sample; 80% to 95% occur only once, and around 1.6% lies in the top ten. This clonotype originated in a human patient who received a combined kidney and bone marrow transplant. These T cells may partly come from the graft donor. Sequenced here: CD4+ T cells from blood (PBMCs), sampled 12 months after the transplant. V usage is TRBV6-6 and J usage is TRBJ1-4; no definite D call. This CDR3 is CASRRGENEKLFF. The CDR3 bases are TGTGCCAGCAGAAGAGGAGAGAATGAAAAACTGTTTTTT.